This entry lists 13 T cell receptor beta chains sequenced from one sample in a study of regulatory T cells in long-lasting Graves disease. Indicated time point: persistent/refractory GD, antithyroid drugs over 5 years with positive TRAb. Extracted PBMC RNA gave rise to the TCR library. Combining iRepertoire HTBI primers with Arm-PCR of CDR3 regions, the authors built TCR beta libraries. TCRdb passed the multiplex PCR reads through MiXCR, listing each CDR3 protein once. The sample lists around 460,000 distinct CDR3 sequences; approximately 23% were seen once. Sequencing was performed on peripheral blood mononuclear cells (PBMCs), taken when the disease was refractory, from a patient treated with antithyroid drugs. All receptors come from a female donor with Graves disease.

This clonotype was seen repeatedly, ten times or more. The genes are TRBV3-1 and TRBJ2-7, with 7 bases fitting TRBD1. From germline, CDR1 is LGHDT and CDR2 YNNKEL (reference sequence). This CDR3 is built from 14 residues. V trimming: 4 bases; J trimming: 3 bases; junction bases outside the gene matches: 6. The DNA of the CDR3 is TGTGCCAGCAGCCGCACGGGACAGCTCTACGAGCAGTACTTC. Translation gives CASSRTGQLYEQYF.

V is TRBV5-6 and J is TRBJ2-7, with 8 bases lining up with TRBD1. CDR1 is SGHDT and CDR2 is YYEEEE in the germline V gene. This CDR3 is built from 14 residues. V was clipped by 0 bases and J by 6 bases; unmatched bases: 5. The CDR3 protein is CASSLVGTGGEQYF. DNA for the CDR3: TGTGCCAGCAGCTTGGTCGGGACAGGTGGCGAGCAGTACTTC.

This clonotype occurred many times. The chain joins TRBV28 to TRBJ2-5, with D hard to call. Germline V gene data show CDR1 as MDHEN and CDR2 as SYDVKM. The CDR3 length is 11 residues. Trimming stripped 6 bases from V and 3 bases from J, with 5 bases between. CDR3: CASRYEETQYF. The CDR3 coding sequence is TGTGCCAGCAGGTATGAAGAGACCCAGTACTTC.

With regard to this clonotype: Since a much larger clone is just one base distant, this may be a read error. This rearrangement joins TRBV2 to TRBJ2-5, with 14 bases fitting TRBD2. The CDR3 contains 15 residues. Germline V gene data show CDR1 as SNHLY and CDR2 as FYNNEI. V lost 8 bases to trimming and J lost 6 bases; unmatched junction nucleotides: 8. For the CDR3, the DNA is TGTGCCAGCGGAGGGACTAGCGGGGGCCCCAAGACCCAGTACTTC. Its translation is CASGGTSGGPKTQYF.

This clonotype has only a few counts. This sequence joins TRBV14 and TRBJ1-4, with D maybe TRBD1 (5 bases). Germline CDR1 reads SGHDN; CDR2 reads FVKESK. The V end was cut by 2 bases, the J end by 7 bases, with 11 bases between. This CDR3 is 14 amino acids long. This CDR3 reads CASSQHRGGEKLFF. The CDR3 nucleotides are TGTGCCAGCAGCCAACATCGGGGGGGTGAAAAACTGTTTTTT.

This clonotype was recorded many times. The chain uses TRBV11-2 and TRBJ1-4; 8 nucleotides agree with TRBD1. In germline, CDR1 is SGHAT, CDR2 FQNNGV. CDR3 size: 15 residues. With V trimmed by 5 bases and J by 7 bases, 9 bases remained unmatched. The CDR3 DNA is TGTGCCAGCAGCCTAACCGGACAGGGTGGTGAAAAACTGTTTTTT. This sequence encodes CASSLTGQGGEKLFF.

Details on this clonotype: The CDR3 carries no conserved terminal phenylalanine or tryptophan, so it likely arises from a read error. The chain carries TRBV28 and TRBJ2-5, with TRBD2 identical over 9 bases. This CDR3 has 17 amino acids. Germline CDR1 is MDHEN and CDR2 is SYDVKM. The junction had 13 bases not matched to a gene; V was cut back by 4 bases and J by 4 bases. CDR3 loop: CASSSRGGGDLGETQYL. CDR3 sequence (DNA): TGTGCCAGCAGTTCCCGCGGGGGGGGCGATTTGGGAGAGACCCAGTACCTC.

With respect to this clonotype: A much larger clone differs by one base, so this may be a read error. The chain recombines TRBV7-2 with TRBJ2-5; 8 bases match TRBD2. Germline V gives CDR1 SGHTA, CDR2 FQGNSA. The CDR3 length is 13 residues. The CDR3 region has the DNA TGTGCCAGCAGCTTAGTTGGGGAGCGGGGGCCACCCTTC. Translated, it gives CASSLVGERGPPF.

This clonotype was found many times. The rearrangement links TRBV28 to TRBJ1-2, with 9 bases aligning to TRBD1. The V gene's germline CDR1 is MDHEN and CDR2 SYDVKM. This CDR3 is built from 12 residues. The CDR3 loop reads CAAGQGNYGYTF. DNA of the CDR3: TGTGCGGCAGGACAGGGGAACTATGGCTACACCTTC.

The DNA for the CDR3 is TGTGCCAGCTCCCTCCGGGACTTCGAGGGCGAGCAGTACTTC. This encodes CASSLRDFEGEQYF. The chain carries TRBV18 and TRBJ2-7; a possible D gene is TRBD2 (6 bases). Germline assignment: CDR1 KGHSH and CDR2 LQKENI. CDR3 size: 14 residues. The V and J ends lost 6 bases and 6 bases respectively, with 18 bases between them.

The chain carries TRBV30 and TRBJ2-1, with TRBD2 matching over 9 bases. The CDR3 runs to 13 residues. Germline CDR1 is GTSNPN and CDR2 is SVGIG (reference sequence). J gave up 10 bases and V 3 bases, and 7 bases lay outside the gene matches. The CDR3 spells CAWRREGTREQFF. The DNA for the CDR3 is TGTGCCTGGAGGCGGGAGGGTACGCGGGAGCAGTTCTTC.

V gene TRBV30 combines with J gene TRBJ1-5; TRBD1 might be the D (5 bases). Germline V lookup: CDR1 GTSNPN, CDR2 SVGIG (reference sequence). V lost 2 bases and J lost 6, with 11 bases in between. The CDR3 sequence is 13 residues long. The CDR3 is CAWSQGVGQPQHF. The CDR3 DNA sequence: TGTGCCTGGAGTCAAGGGGTCGGTCAGCCCCAGCATTTT.

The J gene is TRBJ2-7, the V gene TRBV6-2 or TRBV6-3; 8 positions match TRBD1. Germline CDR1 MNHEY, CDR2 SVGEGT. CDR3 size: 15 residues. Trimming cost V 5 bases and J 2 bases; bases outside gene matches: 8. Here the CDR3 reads CASSPRQGPPYEQYF. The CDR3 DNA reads TGTGCCAGCAGTCCCCGACAGGGGCCCCCCTACGAGCAGTACTTC.